In this sample, the clone carrying this TCR beta chain turned up once. What it binds is not known. The data were obtained in a study of cytomegalovirus exposure and HLA in healthy donors. The CDR3 totals 15 residues. Between the trimmed V and J ends, which lost 6 bases and 1 base, there was a span of 10 bases. Germline-derived CDR1 and CDR2 are MNHEY and SMNVEV (reference sequence). Whole-study results and caveats: It was assumed in the presence/absence analyses that sequencing depth was roughly uniform across donors. The likely explanation for a cluster of highly shared sequence variants was sequencing artifact. Later work associated roughly 17,000 TCR beta sequences with HLA alleles at 0.05 false discovery rate. An analysis was carried out later, and it reportedly showed fewer N-insertions in an Asian-associated ancestry cluster than the approximately 680-donor mean.

Researchers ran the PCR with 60 Vbeta and 13 Jbeta primers. Measured with immunoSEQ multiplex PCR; TCRdb has only the in-frame clones, and not every one. The sample holds about 180,000 clones, less than 90% seen once. The receptor was isolated from a young man in good health and CMV-seronegative. The V gene is TRBV27, the J gene TRBJ2-6; D gene unclear. Sequenced sample: PBMCs. CDR3 sequence: CASSPLGSGANVLTF. CDR3 bases: TGTGCCAGCAGCCCACTTGGTTCTGGGGCCAACGTCCTGACTTTC. Variable domain in full (rest from reference TRBV27 and TRBJ2-6): EAQVTQNPRYLITVTGKKLTVTCSQNMNHEYMSWYRQDPGLGLRQIYYSMNVEVTDKGDVPEGYKVSRKEKRNFPLILESPSPNQTSLYFCASSPLGSGANVLTFGAGSRLTVL.